The T cell receptor beta chain under discussion was sequenced for a study of radiotherapy plus CTLA-4 blockade in lung cancer. Study information: For around 18% of patients, objective responses occurred, and approximately 33% had disease control.

This CDR3 is built from 12 residues. Trimming at V came to 5 bases and at J to 8 bases, leaving 5 bases not matched to a gene. In germline, CDR1 is LNHDA, CDR2 SQIVND (reference sequence). The repertoire was sequenced with immunoSEQ multiplex PCR; TCRdb's copy has only in-frame clones and lacks some. The sample lists 65,000 to 70,000 clones; 70% to 80% were seen once. As regards this clone: Antigen: not known.

General study results and limits: After radiotherapy and ipilimumab, tumor-derived clones expanded in peripheral blood.

The sample here was peripheral blood, taken from a patient treated with radiotherapy plus ipilimumab. This TCR derives from a human donor with non-small cell lung cancer who had a complete response to radiotherapy plus ipilimumab. The chain employs TRBV19 and TRBJ1-2, with TRBD1 identical over 7 bases. The CDR3 loop is CASSYTGAGYTF. DNA of the CDR3: TGTGCCAGTAGTTATACAGGGGCCGGCTACACCTTC.